A selection of T cell receptor beta chains follows, all from one sample in a study of OX40 agonist ivuxolimab in advanced cancers. TCRdb's table, derived via immunoSEQ multiplex PCR, lists solely in-frame clones and lacks some. The sample consists of approximately 54,000 clones, approximately 91% of them appearing once. The sequencing here drew on CD4+ or CD8+ T cells sorted from blood, taken in a trial of the OX40 agonist ivuxolimab. The origin of the receptors is an adult with an advanced solid tumor such as melanoma, head and neck, liver or kidney cancer. CDR3s include the opening cysteine and the closing phenylalanine or tryptophan. The D gene is left open where the match is weak. Expanded clones are given a class, and other clones once, few, many or no size at all.

size	J	V	D	CDR3	DNA
once	TRBJ1-2	TRBV2	-	CASSERGVYGYTF	TGTGCCAGCAGTGAAAGGGGGGTCTATGGCTACACCTTC
once	TRBJ2-7	TRBV5-1	TRBD1	CASSSDRGGFYEQYF	TGCGCCAGCAGCTCGGACAGGGGTGGATTCTACGAGCAGTACTTC
-	TRBJ2-1	TRBV10-2	TRBD2	CASRDRGTSGKNEQFF	TGCGCCAGCAGGGACAGGGGGACTAGCGGGAAAAATGAGCAGTTCTTC
-	TRBJ2-2	TRBV6-4	TRBD1	CASSGQGGNTGELFF	TGTGCCAGCAGTGGACAGGGGGGAAACACCGGGGAGCTGTTTTTT
-	TRBJ2-1	TRBV4-1	TRBD2	CASSLWTSGNRREQFF	TGCGCCAGCAGTCTCTGGACTAGCGGAAATAGGAGGGAGCAGTTCTTC
-	TRBJ1-5	TRBV7-9	-	CASSFGLDGNQPQHF	TGTGCCAGCAGCTTCGGCCTAGACGGCAATCAGCCCCAGCATTTT
-	TRBJ2-2	TRBV5-4	TRBD2	CASRPGGVFGGELFF	TGTGCCAGCAGACCGGGAGGGGTTTTCGGCGGGGAGCTGTTTTTT
-	TRBJ2-5	TRBV5-1	TRBD2	CASSSPSGTRGETQYF	TGCGCCAGCAGCTCACCATCTGGGACTAGAGGAGAGACCCAGTACTTC
-	TRBJ2-4	TRBV19	-	CASSMGGVKNIQYF	TGTGCCAGTAGTATGGGTGGAGTCAAAAACATTCAGTACTTC
-	TRBJ2-7	TRBV11-2	-	CASSPLIRGYEQYF	TGTGCCAGCAGCCCCCTTATAAGGGGCTACGAGCAGTACTTC
-	TRBJ2-5	TRBV6-5	-	CASSYGYQETQYF	TGTGCCAGCAGTTACGGGTACCAAGAGACCCAGTACTTC
-	TRBJ2-7	TRBV7-9	-	CASSLGVEQYF	TGTGCCAGCAGCTTAGGCGTCGAGCAGTACTTC
-	TRBJ2-7	TRBV5-4	TRBD2	CASSLFGLAGGMREQCF	TGTGCCAGCAGCTTGTTCGGACTAGCGGGAGGCATGCGCGAGCAGTGCTTC
-	TRBJ2-5	TRBV5-1	-	CASSSGQQETQYF	TGCGCCAGCAGCTCTGGACAGCAAGAGACCCAGTACTTC
-	TRBJ1-4	TRBV6-1	-	CASRLQGVTNEKLFF	TGTGCCAGCAGACTACAGGGCGTTACAAATGAAAAACTGTTTTTT
-	TRBJ2-2	TRBV11-3	-	CASSLDVGGNTGELFF	TGTGCCAGCAGCTTAGATGTAGGGGGTAACACCGGGGAGCTGTTTTTT
-	TRBJ1-5	TRBV13	TRBD1	CASSLGTGENQPQHF	TGTGCCAGCAGCTTAGGGACAGGGGAAAATCAGCCCCAGCATTTT
-	TRBJ2-3	TRBV5-4	TRBD2	CASRPGLDGNTQYF	TGTGCCAGCAGACCGGGACTAGATGGCAATACGCAGTATTTT
-	TRBJ1-3	TRBV9	-	CASSPPGDGNTIYF	TGTGCCAGCAGCCCACCGGGAGACGGAAACACCATATATTTT
-	TRBJ2-6	TRBV29-1	-	CSVGFSGANVLTF	TGCAGCGTAGGGTTTTCAGGGGCCAACGTCCTGACTTTC
-	TRBJ2-6	TRBV18	-	CASSVTGSGANVLTF	TGTGCCAGCTCGGTGACAGGCTCTGGGGCCAACGTCCTGACTTTC
-	TRBJ2-1	TRBV4-1	-	CASSQERAGWKFF	TGCGCCAGCAGCCAAGAAAGGGCGGGATGGAAGTTCTTC
once	TRBJ2-7	TRBV6-6	TRBD2	CASSYRLAGDNEQYF	TGTGCCAGCAGTTACAGGCTAGCGGGAGATAACGAGCAGTACTTC
-	TRBJ1-2	TRBV14	-	CASSQGTGLGGYTF	TGTGCCAGCAGCCAAGGCACAGGGTTAGGTGGCTACACCTTC
-	TRBJ2-3	TRBV6-1	-	CASSWGFSTDTQYF	TGTGCCAGCAGTTGGGGATTCTCCACAGATACGCAGTATTTT
-	TRBJ2-7	TRBV27	-	CASSPGTIYEQYF	TGTGCCAGCAGTCCCGGGACCATCTACGAGCAGTACTTC
-	TRBJ2-1	TRBV11-2	-	CASRSSGRNEQFF	TGTGCCAGCAGGTCCTCGGGCCGAAATGAGCAGTTCTTC
-	TRBJ2-3	TRBV2	-	CASSDLTPDTQYF	TGTGCCAGCAGTGACTTAACACCCGATACGCAGTATTTT
-	TRBJ2-5	TRBV5-1	-	CASSLGRAGVETQYF	TGCGCCAGCAGCTTGGGGAGGGCAGGGGTCGAGACCCAGTACTTC
-	TRBJ1-6	TRBV5-1	-	CASSKRDTRYNSPLHF	TGCGCCAGCAGTAAACGGGACACCCGCTATAATTCACCCCTCCACTTT
-	TRBJ2-1	TRBV6-1	TRBD1	CASKRQGGDEQFF	TGTGCCAGCAAGAGACAGGGGGGTGATGAGCAGTTCTTC
-	TRBJ2-4	TRBV4-1	-	CASSHIGEGVFLNIQYF	TGCGCCAGCAGCCATATAGGGGAAGGGGTTTTTCTAAACATTCAGTACTTC
-	TRBJ2-1	TRBV6-6	TRBD2	CASNSLSSGGANEQFF	TGTGCCAGCAATTCCCTCTCTAGCGGGGGGGCGAATGAGCAGTTCTTC
-	TRBJ2-7	TRBV5-1	-	CASTSTANGDEQYF	TGCGCCAGCACCTCAACAGCCAACGGGGACGAGCAGTACTTC
-	TRBJ2-7	TRBV5-4	-	CASSLGGSRLEQYF	TGTGCCAGCAGCTTGGGGGGGAGCCGGCTCGAGCAGTACTTC
-	TRBJ1-4	TRBV9	TRBD1	CASSVRGTGDEKLFF	TGTGCCAGCAGCGTACGAGGGACAGGGGACGAAAAACTGTTTTTT
-	TRBJ2-7	TRBV6-1	-	CATGTPWREQYF	TGTGCCACCGGGACTCCCTGGCGCGAGCAGTACTTC
-	TRBJ1-1	TRBV6-1	-	CASSEGDLGGTEAFF	TGTGCCAGCAGTGAAGGGGACCTAGGGGGCACTGAAGCTTTCTTT
-	TRBJ1-5	TRBV29-1	-	CSVRDGLLGNQPQHF	TGCAGCGTCCGGGACGGCCTATTAGGAAATCAGCCCCAGCATTTT
-	TRBJ2-2	TRBV5-1	-	CASSEGLNTGELFF	TGCGCCAGCAGCGAGGGACTTAACACCGGGGAGCTGTTTTTT
-	TRBJ2-7	TRBV10-1	-	CASSRFQGYEQYF	TGCGCCAGCAGCCGATTCCAGGGTTACGAGCAGTACTTC
medium-sized	TRBJ1-2	TRBV27	-	CASSFGRGDYGYTF	TGTGCCAGCAGTTTTGGGAGGGGCGACTATGGCTACACCTTC
-	TRBJ2-4	TRBV6-1	TRBD1	CASMGQGALNIQYF	TGTGCCAGCATGGGACAGGGGGCGCTGAACATTCAGTACTTC
-	TRBJ1-2	TRBV6-4	-	CASRQGGGNYGYTF	TGTGCCAGCAGGCAGGGCGGAGGAAACTATGGCTACACCTTC
-	TRBJ1-2	TRBV7-3	TRBD1	CASSLTSGTENYGYTF	TGTGCCAGCAGCTTAACGTCCGGGACAGAGAACTATGGCTACACCTTC
-	TRBJ2-6	TRBV13	TRBD1	CASTIQTGGSGANVLTF	TGTGCCAGCACCATCCAGACAGGGGGCTCTGGGGCCAACGTCCTGACTTTC
-	TRBJ2-7	TRBV7-3	-	CASSLQGRGFHEQYF	TGTGCCAGCAGCTTGCAAGGTCGGGGATTCCACGAGCAGTACTTC
-	TRBJ1-1	TRBV5-5	-	CASSSQLFENTEAFF	TGTGCCAGCAGTTCACAGCTTTTTGAGAACACTGAAGCTTTCTTT
-	TRBJ1-2	TRBV27	-	CAGSPWGTSNYGYTF	TGTGCCGGCAGTCCATGGGGTACGTCTAACTATGGCTACACCTTC
-	TRBJ2-3	TRBV19	TRBD2	CASSPLAGGSTDTQYF	TGTGCCAGTAGTCCCTTAGCGGGGGGGAGCACAGATACGCAGTATTTT
-	TRBJ1-4	TRBV5-4	-	CASSKDGTADEKLFF	TGTGCCAGCAGCAAGGACGGGACGGCAGATGAAAAACTGTTTTTT
-	TRBJ2-1	TRBV9	-	CASSPTSVGDSSYNEQFF	TGTGCCAGCAGCCCAACTAGCGTCGGGGACAGCTCCTACAATGAGCAGTTCTTC
-	TRBJ2-3	TRBV6-4	-	CASRREGGGTDTQYF	TGTGCCAGCCGGAGGGAGGGGGGCGGCACAGATACGCAGTATTTT
-	TRBJ1-2	TRBV28	TRBD1	CASSEAGTGGDYGYTF	TGTGCCAGCAGTGAAGCCGGGACAGGGGGGGACTATGGCTACACCTTC